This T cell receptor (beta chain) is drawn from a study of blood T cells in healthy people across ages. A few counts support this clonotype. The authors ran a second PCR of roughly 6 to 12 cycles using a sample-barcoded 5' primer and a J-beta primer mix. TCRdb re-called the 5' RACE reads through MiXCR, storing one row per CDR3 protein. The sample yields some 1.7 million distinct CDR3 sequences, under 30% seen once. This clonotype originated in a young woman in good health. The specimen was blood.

CDR3 residues: CASSQQVSQETQYF. The CDR3 DNA reads as TGTGCCAGCAGCCAACAAGTCTCCCAAGAGACCCAGTACTTC. The chain couples TRBV3-1 to TRBJ2-5, with D hard to call. Trimming removed 2 bases from V and 1 base from J, with 8 bases in between. Per the germline V gene, CDR1 is LGHDT and CDR2 is YNNKEL (reference sequence). The CDR3 extends over 14 amino acids.